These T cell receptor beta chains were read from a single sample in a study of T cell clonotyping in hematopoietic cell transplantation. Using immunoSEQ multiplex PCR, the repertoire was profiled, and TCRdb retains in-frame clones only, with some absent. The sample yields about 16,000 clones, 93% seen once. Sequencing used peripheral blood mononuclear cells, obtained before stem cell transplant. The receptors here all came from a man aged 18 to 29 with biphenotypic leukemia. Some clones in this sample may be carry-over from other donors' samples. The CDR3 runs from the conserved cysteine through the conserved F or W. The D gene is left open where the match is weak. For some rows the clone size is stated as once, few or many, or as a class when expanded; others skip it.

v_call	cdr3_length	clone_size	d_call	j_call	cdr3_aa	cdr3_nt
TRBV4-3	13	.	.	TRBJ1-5	CASSQGENQPQHF	TGCGCCAGCAGCCAAGGAGAAAATCAGCCCCAGCATTTT
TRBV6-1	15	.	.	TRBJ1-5	CASSGIYGGNQPQHF	TGTGCCAGCAGTGGGATTTACGGGGGCAATCAGCCCCAGCATTTT
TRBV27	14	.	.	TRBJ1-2	CASSTQGGVYGYTF	TGTGCCAGCAGTACCCAGGGAGGGGTCTATGGCTACACCTTC
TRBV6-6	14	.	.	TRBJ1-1	CASSYGVLNTEAFF	TGTGCCAGCAGTTACGGGGTCTTGAACACTGAAGCTTTCTTT
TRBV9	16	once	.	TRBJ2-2	CASSPRGGTNTGELFF	TGTGCCAGCAGCCCCCGAGGGGGGACCAACACCGGGGAGCTGTTTTTT
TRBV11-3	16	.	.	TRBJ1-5	CASSLWGPFNSQVQHF	TGTGCCAGCAGCTTATGGGGACCGTTTAATAGTCAGGTCCAGCATTTT
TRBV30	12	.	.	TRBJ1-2	CAWGVLTSGYTF	TGTGCCTGGGGGGTACTTACTAGCGGCTACACCTTC
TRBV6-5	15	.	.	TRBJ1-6	CASWNGRAYNSPLHF	TGTGCCAGCTGGAACGGAAGGGCCTATAATTCACCCCTCCACTTT
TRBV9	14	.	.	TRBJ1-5	CASSEGGALQPQHF	TGTGCCAGCAGCGAGGGGGGAGCTCTTCAGCCCCAGCATTTT
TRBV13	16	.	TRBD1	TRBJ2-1	CASSLGRTGGLGEQFF	TGTGCCAGCAGCTTAGGCAGGACAGGGGGTCTCGGTGAGCAGTTCTTC
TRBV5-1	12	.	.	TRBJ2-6	CASSSSLTHQTF	TGCGCCAGCAGCTCGTCACTTACCCACCAGACTTTC
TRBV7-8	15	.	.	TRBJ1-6	CASSFFVGVNSPLHF	TGTGCCAGCAGCTTTTTCGTAGGGGTTAATTCACCCCTCCACTTT
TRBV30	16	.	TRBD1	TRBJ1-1	CAWRGQTSLGGTEAFF	TGTGCCTGGAGGGGACAGACTTCTCTCGGTGGCACTGAAGCTTTCTTT
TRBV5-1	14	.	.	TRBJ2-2	CASRLDSFSGELFF	TGCGCCAGCAGACTGGACAGTTTCTCCGGGGAGCTGTTTTTT
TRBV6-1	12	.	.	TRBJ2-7	CASSPNRAEQYF	TGTGCCAGCAGCCCTAACAGGGCCGAGCAGTACTTC
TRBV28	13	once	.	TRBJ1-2	CASSIQGNYGYTF	TGTGCCAGCAGTATTCAGGGGAACTATGGCTACACCTTC
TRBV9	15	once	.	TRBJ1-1	CASSVEGGQNTEAFF	TGTGCCAGCAGCGTAGAGGGGGGACAGAACACTGAAGCTTTCTTT
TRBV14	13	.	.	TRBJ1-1	CASSQRERTEAFF	TGTGCCAGCAGCCAGAGGGAACGAACTGAAGCTTTCTTT
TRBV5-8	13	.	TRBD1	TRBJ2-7	CASSGTGSYEQYF	TGTGCCAGCTCCGGGACAGGGTCCTACGAGCAGTACTTC
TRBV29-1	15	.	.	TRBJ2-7	CSVESLRGSAHEQYF	TGCAGCGTTGAATCTTTGAGGGGGTCTGCCCACGAGCAGTACTTC
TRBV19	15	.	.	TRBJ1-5	CASSIQQGGNQPQHF	TGTGCCAGTAGTATCCAGCAAGGGGGCAATCAGCCCCAGCATTTT
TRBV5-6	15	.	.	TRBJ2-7	CASSLGIGDAYEQYF	TGTGCCAGCAGCTTAGGGATAGGGGACGCCTACGAGCAGTACTTC
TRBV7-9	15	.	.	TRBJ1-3	CASSFFLPTGNTIYF	TGTGCCAGCAGCTTTTTCTTGCCTACAGGCAACACCATATATTTT
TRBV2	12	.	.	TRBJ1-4	CASSGPREKLFF	TGTGCCAGCAGTGGGCCCCGAGAAAAACTGTTTTTT
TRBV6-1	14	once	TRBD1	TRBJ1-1	CASSRQGGGTEAFF	TGTGCCAGCAGTCGACAGGGAGGGGGCACTGAAGCTTTCTTT
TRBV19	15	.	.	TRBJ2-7	CAASRSLEAPYEQYF	TGTGCCGCATCCAGGTCGCTCGAAGCCCCCTACGAGCAGTACTTC
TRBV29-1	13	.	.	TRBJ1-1	CSVYSGTSYEAFF	TGCAGCGTCTATTCCGGGACATCTTATGAAGCTTTCTTT
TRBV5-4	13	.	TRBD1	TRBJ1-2	CASSPDRDYGYTF	TGTGCCAGCAGTCCGGACAGGGACTATGGCTACACCTTC
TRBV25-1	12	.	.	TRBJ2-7	CASTPGNYEQYF	TGTGCCAGCACGCCGGGAAACTACGAGCAGTACTTC
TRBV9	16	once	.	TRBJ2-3	CASSVGVGGHVDTQYF	TGTGCCAGCAGCGTAGGGGTGGGGGGCCACGTAGATACGCAGTATTTT
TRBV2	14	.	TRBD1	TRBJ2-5	CASSDWDREETQYF	TGTGCCAGCAGCGATTGGGACAGGGAAGAGACCCAGTACTTC
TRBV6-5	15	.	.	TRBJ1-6	CASSYSSQGHSPLHF	TGTGCCAGCAGTTACTCGAGTCAGGGGCATTCACCCCTCCACTTT
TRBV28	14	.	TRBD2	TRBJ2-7	CASSEGLAGGEQYF	TGTGCCAGCAGTGAGGGACTAGCGGGGGGAGAGCAGTACTTC
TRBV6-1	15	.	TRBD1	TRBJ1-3	CASSEEGTAGNTIYF	TGTGCCAGCAGTGAAGAGGGGACAGCCGGAAACACCATATATTTT
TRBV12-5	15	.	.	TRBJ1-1	CASGLDKGGPTEAFF	TGTGCTAGTGGTTTGGACAAAGGGGGTCCGACTGAAGCTTTCTTT
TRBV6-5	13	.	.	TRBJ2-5	CASSYRSLETQYF	TGTGCCAGCAGTTACCGCTCCCTGGAGACCCAGTACTTC
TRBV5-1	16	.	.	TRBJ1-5	CASSFPEAHSNQPQHF	TGCGCCAGCAGCTTCCCCGAGGCCCATAGCAATCAGCCCCAGCATTTT
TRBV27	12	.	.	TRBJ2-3	CASSFRKDTQYF	TGTGCCAGCAGTTTTCGGAAGGATACGCAGTATTTT
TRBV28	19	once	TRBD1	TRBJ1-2	CASSTEGHDSGQGHYGYTF	TGTGCCAGCAGTACGGAGGGGCACGACAGCGGACAGGGTCACTATGGCTACACCTTC
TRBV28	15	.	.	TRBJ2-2	CASSYLRQNTGELFF	TGTGCCAGCAGTTACCTGAGGCAGAACACCGGGGAGCTGTTTTTT
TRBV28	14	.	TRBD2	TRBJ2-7	CASSFPAGSYEQYF	TGTGCCAGCAGTTTCCCAGCGGGGTCCTACGAGCAGTACTTC
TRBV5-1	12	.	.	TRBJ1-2	CASSFAGQGYTF	TGCGCCAGCAGCTTCGCAGGACAGGGCTACACCTTC
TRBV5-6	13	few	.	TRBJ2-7	CASSFGRAYEQYF	TGTGCCAGCAGCTTTGGCAGGGCCTACGAGCAGTACTTC